This T cell receptor beta chain is from a study of OX40 agonist ivuxolimab in advanced cancers. About the full investigation: Ivuxolimab was an agonistic, fully human IgG2 monoclonal antibody directed against OX40 (CD134), a costimulatory receptor. The paper reports the monotherapy dose-escalation portion (N of about 54 patients) of the phase I ivuxolimab trial. Intravenous ivuxolimab was administered to patients every 2 weeks at six dose levels: 0.01, 0.1, 0.3, 1.5, 3 and 10 mg/kg. Of the approximately 53 patients in dose escalation, about 20 had hepatocellular carcinoma, some 15 had melanoma, 9 had renal cell carcinoma and 9 had head and neck cancer. Patients were allowed to have had prior anti-PD-1, anti-PD-L1 or anti-CTLA-4 therapy, and roughly 40% of the dose-escalation patients had been treated with checkpoint inhibitors. Three dose-escalation patients achieved partial responses, one with hepatocellular carcinoma and two with cutaneous melanoma. Peripheral TCRbeta sequencing was intended to test whether TCR sequence diversity was altered and clonal T-cell expansion was caused by ivuxolimab. The dose-escalation cohort was approximately 83% male with a mean age of about 54 years, ranging from roughly 23 to 90. The investigation overall reported the following: Low levels of normalized T-cell clonal expansion were also seen in some patients who did not respond. Partial responders in the 0.1-3.0 mg/kg groups had among the lowest normalized peripheral clonal expansion, especially among CD8+ T cells. Antigen specificity was not determined for the clonally expanded peripheral T cells. At doses from 0.1 to 3.0 mg/kg, clonal expansion was seen in both CD4+ and CD8+ blood T cells between baseline and week 6. After ivuxolimab, more expanded clones were found on average in CD8+ T cells than in CD4+ T cells.

For sequencing of the TCRbeta CDR3 region, genomic DNA was extracted from the sorted cells. The immunoSEQ Assay was used for sequencing of TCRbeta CDR3 regions. Here the immuneACCESS table is served through TCRdb, limited to in-frame sequences with V and J called. Missing clones are a known gap in these copies; in checked studies unresolved V genes cover under half, and the rest lacks a known reason. This sample holds 75,000 to 90,000 clones; roughly 89% were observed only once. The ten largest make up over 0.55% of the sample. The CDR3 spans 16 residues, from the cysteine through the phenylalanine. Only the CDR3 part of the read is kept: 48 bases, read in frame from the first base. Trimming leaves V shorter by 4 bases and J shorter by 4 bases, with the junction holding 8 bases beyond the gene matches. Via the germline V gene, CDR1 is SGHRS and CDR2 YFSETQ. The trial excluded patients who had a history of autoimmune disease or who were on systemic immunosuppression. Peripheral blood for TCR sequencing was drawn from every dose cohort at baseline, at cycle 4 day 1 and at cycle 7 day 1. Samples came from an open-label, multicenter, first-in-human phase I dose-escalation trial of ivuxolimab. Adults with locally advanced or metastatic head and neck squamous cell, hepatocellular, melanoma or renal cell carcinoma were enrolled in the trial. Before TCR sequencing, CD4+ T cells and CD8+ T cells from peripheral blood were sorted into separate populations.

Concerning this clone itself: Its antigen target is currently unknown. Base qualities are not at hand, and no much larger clone is one base apart.

The clonotype was recovered from an adult with an advanced solid tumor such as melanoma, head and neck, liver or kidney cancer. The rearrangement combines TRBV5-1 with TRBJ2-5; a stretch of 12 junction bases matches TRBD2. Sample: CD4+ or CD8+ T cells sorted from blood, taken in a trial of the OX40 agonist ivuxolimab. The DNA sequence is as follows: TGCGCCAGCAGCGCCACCTCTAGCGGGAGGGGAGAGACCCAGTACTTC. Its coded protein is CASSATSSGRGETQYF.